What follows is one TCR beta chain and its context. These data belong to a study of blood T cell repertoires in COVID-19. Study background: Whether acute or convalescent, the COVID-19 samples came from the United States, Italy and Spain.

Sequencing used immunoSEQ multiplex PCR; TCRdb keeps in-frame clones, though not all of them. The sample carries roughly 160,000 clones, roughly 80% recorded once. Trimming took 4 bases from V and 6 from J, leaving 13 bases between them. Germline-derived CDR1 and CDR2 are SQVTM and ANQGSEA. This CDR3 region has 12 residues. This clonotype was obtained from a man in his fifties who had recovered from COVID-19. The chain carries TRBV29-1 and TRBJ2-7, with D uncertain. The sample comprised PBMCs or T cells enriched from blood (not recorded which). DNA of the CDR3: TGCAGCGTTGTTGGTACAGATGCCGAGCAGTACTTC. Translating gives CSVVGTDAEQYF.